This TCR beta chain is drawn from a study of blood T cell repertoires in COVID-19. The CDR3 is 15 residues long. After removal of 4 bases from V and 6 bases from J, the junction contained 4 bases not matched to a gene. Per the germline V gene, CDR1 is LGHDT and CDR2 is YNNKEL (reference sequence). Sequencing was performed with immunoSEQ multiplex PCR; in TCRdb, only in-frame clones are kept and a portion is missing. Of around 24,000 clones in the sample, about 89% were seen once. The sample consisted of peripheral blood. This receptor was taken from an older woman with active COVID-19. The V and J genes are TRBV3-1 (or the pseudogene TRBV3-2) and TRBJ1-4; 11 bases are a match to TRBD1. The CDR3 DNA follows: TGTGCCAGCAGCCCTCCGGGACAGGGGGATGAAAAACTGTTTTTT. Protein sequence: CASSPPGQGDEKLFF.